This T cell receptor beta chain derives from a study of blood T cell repertoires in COVID-19. Overall study: Collection of acute and convalescent COVID-19 samples took place in the United States, Italy and Spain.

Here immunoSEQ multiplex PCR was the method, and the copy in TCRdb shows in-frame clones only, minus some. The sample has approximately 12,000 clones, 73% seen once. Germline lookup yields CDR1 MDHEN and CDR2 SYDVKM. The CDR3 has 13 amino acids. The germline V and J ends were trimmed by 3 bases and 2 bases, with 7 bases remaining between them. Sequencing input: peripheral blood. The clonotype comes from a human donor in a cohort sampled during active COVID-19. The rearrangement joins TRBV28 to TRBJ2-5; TRBD2 is a possible D gene (6 bases). The CDR3 DNA is TGTGCCAGCAGTTTCCGGGGGCAAGAGACCCAGTACTTC. It codes for CASSFRGQETQYF.